This T cell receptor beta chain was captured by sequencing in a study of blood T cell repertoires in COVID-19. Overall study context: In each case, the material was cDNA or gDNA derived from T cells, B-cell-depleted T cells, or PBMCs.

V lost 7 bases and J lost 4, with 11 bases in between. Germline CDR1 reads SNHLY; CDR2 reads FYNNEI. The CDR3 is 12 residues long. As handled by the study authors: For nucleated cells, counts were estimated from reference gene primer amplification. Method: immunoSEQ multiplex PCR; TCRdb's copy keeps in-frame clones and lacks some. That table is the source of V, J and clone size, and D and trimming were worked out from the DNA. The sample lists about 52,000 clones, 81% seen once, with around a quarter in the top ten. Enrolment of Seattle patients took place during active infection, and they were followed longitudinally. This clone was seen a handful of times.

Specimen: peripheral blood. V gene TRBV2 combines with J gene TRBJ2-7, with a tentative D call TRBD2 (5 bases). The receptor's source is a woman of 80 years or more with COVID-19, enrolled during active disease. This CDR3 reads CASTVEGYEQYF. The CDR3 DNA sequence: TGTGCCAGCACCGTCGAGGGTTACGAGCAGTACTTC. The complete variable domain, with remaining parts taken from reference TRBV2 and TRBJ2-7, reads EPEVTQTPSHQVTQMGQEVILRCVPISNHLYFYWYRQILGQKVEFLVSFYNNEISEKSEIFDDQFSVERPDGSNFTLKIRSTKLEDSAMYFCASTVEGYEQYFGPGTRLTVT.